This T cell receptor (beta chain) was recorded in a study of blood T cell repertoires in COVID-19. Study as a whole: Material from acute and convalescent COVID-19 was sourced from the United States, Italy and Spain. The analysed material was cDNA or gDNA that came from T cells, B-cell-depleted T cells, or PBMCs.

As handled by the study authors: Reference gene primer amplification in the assay estimated nucleated cell counts. Assay: immunoSEQ multiplex PCR; the TCRdb copy retains only in-frame clones and omits some. V, J and clone size derive from that table, while D and trimming were established from the DNA sequence. The sample gives 200,000 to 250,000 clones, 70% to 90% of which show up once; about 5% is in the top ten. V lost 5 bases and J lost 5; bases outside the gene matches: 9. Looked up from germline, CDR1 is LNHDA and CDR2 is SQIVND (reference sequence). CDR3 length: 15 amino acids. The rearrangement joins TRBV19 to TRBJ1-2; 9 positions agree with TRBD1. Input material: peripheral blood. This TCR came from a woman in her thirties or forties with acute or convalescent COVID-19. In nucleotides, the CDR3 is TGTGCCAGTAGTGCAACACAGGGGGCAAGGTATGGCTACACCTTC. Translating it yields CASSATQGARYGYTF.